The present T cell receptor (beta chain) was sequenced within a study of cytotoxic CD8 clonotypes in ibrutinib-treated CLL. Looking at the study overall: Across the patients, 10 to 11 were relapsed/refractory, about 14 treatment-naive and 17 to 18 IGHV unmutated. Samples had a mean of 255,043 productive templates and tens of thousands of productive rearrangements.

TCRdb keeps only in-frame clones here, not all; method: immunoSEQ multiplex PCR. The table lists about 72,000 clones, approximately 80% of them singletons. Study-wide results and caveats: In sustained-remission versus progressing patients, sampling times differed.

Note on this clone: Its antigen is unidentified.

The V end was cut by 2 bases, the J end by 0 bases, with 9 bases between. Looked up from germline, CDR1 is SGHTA and CDR2 is FQGTGA. CDR3 length equals 15 residues. This receptor was obtained from a human donor with chronic lymphocytic leukemia. This chain connects TRBV7-3 to TRBJ2-3; a possible D gene is TRBD2 (5 bases). Here the sequenced sample was PBMCs, taken at disease progression, from a patient treated with ibrutinib. The CDR3 reads CASSLVSASTDTQYF. CDR3 in DNA: TGTGCCAGCAGCTTAGTTAGCGCGAGCACAGATACGCAGTATTTT.